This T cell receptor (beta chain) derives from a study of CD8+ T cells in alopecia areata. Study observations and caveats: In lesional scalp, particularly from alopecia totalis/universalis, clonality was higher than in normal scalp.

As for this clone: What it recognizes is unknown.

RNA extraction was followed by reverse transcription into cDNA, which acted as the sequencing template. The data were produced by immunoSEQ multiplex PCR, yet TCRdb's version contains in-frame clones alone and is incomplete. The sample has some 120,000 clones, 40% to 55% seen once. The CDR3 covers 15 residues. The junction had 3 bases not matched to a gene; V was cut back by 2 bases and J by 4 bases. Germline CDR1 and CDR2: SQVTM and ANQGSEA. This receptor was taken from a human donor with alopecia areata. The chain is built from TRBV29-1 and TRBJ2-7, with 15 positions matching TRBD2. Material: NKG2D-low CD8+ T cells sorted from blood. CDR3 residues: CSVEYGTSGGYEQYF. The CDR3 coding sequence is TGCAGCGTTGAATACGGGACTAGCGGGGGGTACGAGCAGTACTTC.